This T cell receptor (beta chain) originates from a study of blood T cells in healthy people across ages (dated by TCRdb to the mid-2010s). Background for the entire study: In model experiments, template switching captured about one uniquely barcoded TCR beta cDNA molecule for every two T cells. Using deep sequencing normalized with unique cDNA molecular identifiers, the study measured how TCR beta repertoire diversity changes with age. Two additional independent replicas of 1 million unique cDNA reads from the same blood draw were analyzed for two donors (one aged 18 to 30 and one aged 80 or older). The donors were divided into four age groups: young (average approximately 17 years), middle-aged (around 41), aged (about 62) and long-lived (82).

The donors were 40 or so Caucasian individuals from Russia, aged roughly 6 to 90 years, who were systemically healthy. Around 9.9 milliliters of peripheral blood were collected from each donor into EDTA-treated Vacutainer tubes. Ficoll-Paque density-gradient centrifugation was used to isolate PBMCs, with at least 6 million obtained per sample. Total RNA, at least 6 micrograms per sample, was extracted from PBMCs with Trizol reagent. For every donor, flow cytometry on a PBMC aliquot measured the percentage of naive CD45RAhigh/CD27high T cells. This clonotype showed up just a few times. What this receptor recognizes is not known. No base qualities exist here, and no much larger clone lies one base off it. The CDR1 and CDR2 encoded by the germline V gene are MNHGY and SAAAGT. The CDR3 covers 14 residues, taking in both the cysteine and the phenylalanine. Only CDR3 DNA remains: 42 bases, in frame from the first base. V is shortened by 6 bases, J by 3 bases, and the region joining them spans 14 bases.

On the study overall, not on this receptor specifically: Since profiling was done on bulk unsorted PBMCs, naive and antigen-experienced compartments could not be conclusively compared. The long-lived group showed more naive CD4+ T cells, fewer expanded clones and increased TCR diversity than the aged group, suggesting age selection. As age increased, observed TCR beta diversity per million T cells dropped in a roughly linear way, and a significant reduction was already evident by age around 41. The percentage of naive T cells measured by flow cytometry correlated strongly with observed TCR beta diversity. The CMV infection status of donors was not known, potentially confounding age-related changes in expanded clonotypes. Estimates of total diversity based on one million sequenced T cells were considered lower bounds and underestimates.

The library came from 5' RACE. The instrument was an Illumina HiSeq 2500. A second roughly 6 to 12 cycle PCR used a sample-barcoded 5' primer and a J-beta primer mix. A unique molecular identifier was introduced onto each TCR beta cDNA molecule by a template-switch 5' adaptor carrying 12 random nucleotides. Each sample yielded at least 2.5 million CDR3-containing paired-end reads. All of the RNA was converted into first-strand cDNA using the Mint cDNA synthesis kit, with a TRBC-specific oligonucleotide serving as the primer. Following uracil-DNA glycosylase treatment, a first 18-cycle PCR with universal primers M1SS and BC2_uni_R was performed on all cDNA. In the original analysis: For normalization, 1 million high-quality reads, each with a distinct molecular identifier, were randomly selected from each sample. Reads with shared molecular identifiers were discarded instead of being binned into consensus sequences. MiTCR, set to a Q25 quality threshold and the strictest error-elimination algorithm, was used for CDR3 identification, clonotype clustering and error correction. Lower-bound total TCR beta diversity was estimated with a nonparametric unseen species model using Euler transformation. TCRdb itself trimmed the public reads at Q25 with fastp, ran MiXCR and retained productive beta chains. Entries are consolidated by CDR3 protein sequence, retaining the most common genes and DNA. None of the V and J calls come from the authors' own analysis; TCRdb made them. The sample contains over 750,000 distinct CDR3 sequences, around a quarter of them found a single time. Under 10% of the sample is taken by the ten largest.

Separately, the same data were catalogued under a study of T cells of mothers and their children. The second study also describes: The donors were nine systemically healthy Caucasian individuals, made up of three mothers and their six children. cDNA synthesis consumed the entire amount of extracted RNA, loaded at approximately 1.5 ug RNA in each 15 ul reaction. In the second PCR, the M1S primer introduced both the sample barcodes and 2-4 random nucleotides. Each mother yielded over 8.5 million TCR beta CDR3 reads and each child 3 million or so reads. Thymic selection shapes the output of TCR recombination in a similar way in related and unrelated pairs, and inherited differences have a minor effect. Normalized repertoire overlap was always slightly but never significantly higher in related than unrelated mother-child pairs. Persistent microchimeric T cell clones were not detected, at a sensitivity of about 99 clones per million clonotypes. Deep NGS was used in the study to compare the TCR beta repertoires of mothers and children and to look for features that separate related mother-child pairs from unrelated individuals. Mothers averaged approximately 40 +/- 4 years of age and children averaged around 11 +/- 4 years. After adapter ligation was performed with NEBNext reagents, the libraries were sequenced on an Illumina HiSeq 2000 with 100+100 nt paired-end reads. To prevent cross-contamination, the mother and child libraries were prepared a month apart and were sequenced in separate runs. Each donor had between about 450,000 and 2,200,000 distinct TCR beta clonotypes identified. Naive TCR beta clonotypes were estimated from low-frequency clonotypes matched to each donor's FACS-determined naive share, without sorting.

The receptor's source is a boy between 5 and 17 years old in good health. In this chain, TRBV6-8 is recombined with TRBJ2-5; the D gene is perhaps TRBD2, from 5 matching bases. The specimen was blood. The CDR3 reads CASRDSGLKETQYF. The nucleotide sequence is given as TGTGCCAGCAGAGACTCAGGACTGAAAGAGACCCAGTACTTC.